Only one count was recorded for the clone carrying this T cell receptor (beta chain). Its antigen remains unidentified. Sequencing relied on immunoSEQ assay v3.0, run at survey level. Profiling relied on immunoSEQ multiplex PCR, and the TCRdb table lists in-frame clones only, not all of them. The profile shows tens of thousands of clones, roughly 78% of them singletons. The V gene lost 8 bases and the J gene lost 0 bases, with 10 bases spanning the gap. Germline assignment: CDR1 KGHSH and CDR2 LQKENI. The length of the CDR3 is 14 residues. The sample originates from a study of long-term antiretroviral therapy in people with HIV. Overall study findings and caveats: Therapy changes, viral resistance and ART adherence were not documented in the available data. The study found narrower CDR3 length ranges in HIV repertoires than in controls.

The receptor was derived from a man in his forties with HIV. The chain links TRBV18 to TRBJ2-2; no firm D call. This specimen consisted of unsorted PBMCs, obtained 0.3 years after starting antiretroviral therapy. The CDR3 protein is CASTRGANTGELFF. CDR3 bases: TGTGCCAGCACCCGCGGCGCGAACACCGGGGAGCTGTTTTTT.